These 19 T cell receptor beta chains were all obtained from the same sample, sequenced in a study of blood T cell repertoires in COVID-19. TCRdb's table, derived via immunoSEQ multiplex PCR, lists solely in-frame clones and lacks some. The repertoire holds roughly 500,000 clones, with 88% as singletons. Specimen: PBMCs or T cells enriched from blood (not recorded which). All receptors derive from a woman between 40 and 50 years old who had recovered from COVID-19.

Here the CDR3 reads CASFGQGENYGYTF. CDR3 DNA: TGTGCCAGCTTCGGACAGGGGGAGAACTATGGCTACACCTTC. V and J are TRBV6-5 and TRBJ1-2, with 10 bases identical to TRBD1. V shed 8 bases and J 2 bases; nucleotides not matched to a gene: 5. Germline V gene data show CDR1 as MNHEY and CDR2 as SVGAGI. CDR3 length equals 14 residues.

V and J are TRBV11-3 and TRBJ1-1, with a possible D match to TRBD1 (6 bases). The CDR3 totals 14 residues. V gave up 6 bases and J gave up 9 bases, with 20 bases separating them. The V gene's germline CDR1 is SGHNT and CDR2 YENEEA. The CDR3 loop reads CASRPKTGRSQAFF. The CDR3 DNA is TGTGCCAGCAGACCCAAGACAGGAAGGTCACAAGCTTTCTTT. Complete variable domain (other parts from reference TRBV11-3 and TRBJ1-1): EAGVVQSPRYKIIEKKQPVAFWCNPISGHNTLYWYLQNLGQGPELLIRYENEEAVDDSQLPKDRFSAERLKGVDSTLKIQPAELGDSAVYLCASRPKTGRSQAFFGQGTRLTVV.

The chain is built from TRBV29-1 and TRBJ1-2; the D is unclear. V was shortened by 7 bases and J by 4 bases, with 7 bases between the two germline ends. The CDR3 is made up of 10 amino acids. The germline gives CDR1 SQVTM, CDR2 ANQGSEA. The CDR3 sequence is CSALFYGYTF. CDR3 DNA sequence: TGCAGCGCCCTGTTCTATGGCTACACCTTC.

This clone was recorded only once. The V and J genes are TRBV5-6 and TRBJ2-7, with a tentative D call TRBD1 (6 bases). This CDR3 is 14 amino acids long. V lost 4 bases and J lost 2, with 13 bases in between. Germline V gives CDR1 SGHDT, CDR2 YYEEEE. The CDR3 is CASSPGQITYEQYF. In DNA form, the CDR3 reads TGTGCCAGCAGCCCCGGACAGATAACCTACGAGCAGTACTTC. The full variable domain, in which reference TRBV5-6 and TRBJ2-7 provide the parts outside the CDR3, is DAGVTQSPTHLIKTRGQQVTLRCSPKSGHDTVSWYQQALGQGPQFIFQYYEEEERQRGNFPDRFSGHQFPNYSSELNVNALLLGDSALYLCASSPGQITYEQYFGPGTRLTVT.

The chain recombines TRBV7-9 with TRBJ1-1; D perhaps matches TRBD1 (5 bases). Germline-derived CDR1 and CDR2 are SEHNR and FQNEAQ (reference sequence). The V end was cut by 1 base, the J end by 1 base, with 10 bases between. The CDR3 totals 15 residues. CDR3 residues: CASSLVSGKNTEAFF. In nucleotides, the CDR3 is TGTGCCAGCAGCTTAGTGTCAGGGAAGAACACTGAAGCTTTCTTT. Using reference TRBV7-9 and TRBJ1-1 for the parts outside the CDR3, the full variable domain is DTGVSQNPRHKITKRGQNVTFRCDPISEHNRLYWYRQTLGQGPEFLTYFQNEAQLEKSRLLSDRFSAERPKGSFSTLEIQRTEQGDSAMYLCASSLVSGKNTEAFFGQGTRLTVV.

Here the CDR3 DNA reads TGTGCCAGCAGGCAAGGGGGAGTATGGACTGAAGCTTTCTTT. As protein: CASRQGGVWTEAFF. The rearrangement joins TRBV27 to TRBJ1-1; D is possibly TRBD1 (6 bases). CDR3 length: 14 residues. Germline CDR1 MNHEY, CDR2 SMNVEV (reference sequence). V gave up 6 bases and J gave up 5 bases, with 16 bases separating them.

The chain links TRBV13 to TRBJ1-1; D gene ambiguous. CDR3 size: 13 residues. Germline V gene data show CDR1 as PRHDT and CDR2 as FYEKMQ (reference sequence). Trimming cost V 4 bases and J 2 bases, with 8 bases left between them. The CDR3 DNA sequence: TGTGCCAGCAGCTCTCAGGTAAACACTGAAGCTTTCTTT. Amino acids: CASSSQVNTEAFF.

The chain is built from TRBV5-1 and TRBJ2-1; D uncertain. The germline V gene encodes CDR1 SGHRS and CDR2 YFSETQ. V was pared by 4 bases and J by 9 bases, with 20 bases between. This CDR3 contains 15 residues. The CDR3 loop reads CASSRLARVGSEQFF. In nucleotides, the CDR3 is TGCGCCAGCAGCCGATTAGCTAGAGTGGGTTCTGAGCAGTTCTTC.

The chain employs TRBV6-4 and TRBJ2-7; 9 bases match TRBD2. The V gene end was trimmed by 6 bases and the J gene end by 2 bases; junction bases not matched to a gene: 5. Germline V gene data show CDR1 as MRHNA and CDR2 as SNTAGT. CDR3 length: 14 amino acids. For the CDR3, the DNA is TGTGCCAGCAGGTTAGCGGGAGAGGCCTACGAGCAGTACTTC. It is translated as CASRLAGEAYEQYF.

This rearrangement joins TRBV5-1 to TRBJ2-2; D possibly corresponds to TRBD1 (6 bases). The CDR3 consists of 15 residues. V dropped 4 bases and J dropped 1 base, with 11 bases sitting between them. Germline CDR1 reads SGHRS; CDR2 reads YFSETQ. CDR3 amino acids: CASSQQTGNTGELFF. CDR3 sequence (DNA): TGCGCCAGCAGCCAACAGACAGGGAACACCGGGGAGCTGTTTTTT.

The rearrangement links TRBV7-2 to TRBJ1-2; TRBD1 is a possible D gene (5 bases). Germline V gives CDR1 SGHTA, CDR2 FQGNSA. Trimming cost V 5 bases and J 3 bases, with 13 bases left between them. The CDR3 extends over 14 amino acids. DNA for the CDR3: TGTGCCAGCAGCCCTGCCGGGACTCACTATGGCTACACCTTC. Translated, it gives CASSPAGTHYGYTF.

This chain uses TRBV7-9 with TRBJ1-1; no clear D gene. This CDR3 spans 14 amino acids. Between the trimmed V and J ends, which lost 1 base and 2 bases, there was a span of 8 bases. Germline CDR1 and CDR2: SEHNR and FQNEAQ (reference sequence). The CDR3 DNA sequence: TGTGCCAGCAGCTTAGGGTCCGGTAACACTGAAGCTTTCTTT. It encodes CASSLGSGNTEAFF.

The chain joins TRBV7-9 to TRBJ1-1; D gene ambiguous. Germline assignment: CDR1 SEHNR and CDR2 FQNEAQ (reference sequence). This CDR3 contains 13 residues. With 0 bases removed from V and 7 bases from J, the gap between germline ends came to 9 bases. DNA of the CDR3: TGTGCCAGCAGCTTAGCAAGTAGAGATGAAGCTTTCTTT. It specifies CASSLASRDEAFF.

The gene calls are TRBV5-1 and TRBJ2-1; TRBD2 is a possible D gene (6 bases). Germline lookup yields CDR1 SGHRS and CDR2 YFSETQ. The ends were cut back, 0 bases at V and 6 bases at J, with 16 bases in the middle. The CDR3 is 16 residues long. The CDR3 region is CASSLGAAGTGNEQFF. The CDR3 DNA is TGCGCCAGCAGCTTGGGGGCGGCGGGAACGGGCAATGAGCAGTTCTTC.

CDR3 bases: TGCAGCGGCTTCCGGGACAGTGTCGGCTACACCTTC. Translated: CSGFRDSVGYTF. V and J are TRBV29-1 and TRBJ1-2; 7 bases match TRBD1. This CDR3 is built from 12 residues. CDR1 and CDR2 (germline): SQVTM, ANQGSEA. J lost 8 bases, V lost 7 bases, and 10 bases had no gene match.

This rearrangement joins TRBV29-1 to TRBJ2-7; D is possibly TRBD1 (6 bases). The CDR3 extends over 13 amino acids. Between the trimmed V and J ends, which lost 4 bases and 1 base, there was a span of 11 bases. Germline CDR1 is SQVTM and CDR2 is ANQGSEA. In nucleotides, the CDR3 is TGCAGCGTTGTTAACAGGGCTTCCTACGAGCAGTACTTC. It yields the protein CSVVNRASYEQYF.

The rearrangement joins TRBV30 to TRBJ2-5, with 8 bases identical to TRBD2. This CDR3 contains 14 residues. The V segment lost 3 bases and the J segment 0 bases; nucleotides outside the gene matches: 3. Germline CDR1 reads GTSNPN; CDR2 reads SVGIG (reference sequence). This CDR3 is CAWRELADQETQYF. In nucleotides, the CDR3 is TGTGCCTGGAGGGAACTAGCGGACCAAGAGACCCAGTACTTC.

V gene TRBV2 combines with J gene TRBJ1-3, with D uncertain. Deletions cut 7 bases from V and 0 bases from J, with 7 bases between. Germline lookup yields CDR1 SNHLY and CDR2 FYNNEI. The CDR3 is 13 amino acids. The CDR3: CASNRFSGNTIYF. For the CDR3, the DNA is TGTGCCAGCAATAGATTCTCTGGAAACACCATATATTTT.

The count of this clone is one. The chain is built from TRBV11-2 and TRBJ1-2, with 7 bases lining up with TRBD1. Germline CDR1 is SGHAT and CDR2 is FQNNGV. After removal of 3 bases from V and 7 bases from J, the junction contained 8 bases not matched to a gene. This CDR3 contains 14 residues. Written as DNA, the CDR3 is TGTGCCAGCAGCTTTGGGGCAGGGGGGTCTGGCTACACCTTC. This sequence encodes CASSFGAGGSGYTF.